A single sample gave rise to the 30 T cell receptor beta chains below, sequenced in a study of shared clonotypes between healthy human individuals. Libraries were prepared by immunoSEQ multiplex PCR; TCRdb keeps only in-frame clonotypes and omits some of them. This sample has fewer than 650,000 clones, with around 80% found just once. The sample consisted of PBMCs. These receptors were obtained from a woman in her thirties or forties in good health. Some clones in this sample may be carry-over from other donors' samples.

The gene calls are TRBV30 and TRBJ1-1; the D gene is possibly TRBD1 (6 bases). This CDR3 has 13 residues. The germline gives CDR1 GTSNPN, CDR2 SVGIG (reference sequence). V lost 4 bases to trimming and J lost 11 bases, with 20 bases between them. The CDR3 DNA follows: TGTGCCTGGAACCTGGGACCGAGGGGGGAGGCTTTCTTT. Translated, it gives CAWNLGPRGEAFF. Full variable domain (remainder filled in from reference TRBV30 and TRBJ1-1): SQTIHQWPATLVQPVGSPLSLECTVEGTSNPNLYWYRQAAGRGLQLLFYSVGIGQISSEVPQNLSASRPQDRQFILSSKKLLLSDSGFYLCAWNLGPRGEAFFGQGTRLTVV.

The V call is TRBV5-1, the J call TRBJ1-2; 7 bases agree with TRBD1. Trimming at V came to 4 bases and at J to 10 bases, leaving 19 bases not matched to a gene. The CDR3 has 16 amino acids. CDR1 and CDR2 from the germline V gene are SGHRS and YFSETQ. CDR3 coding DNA: TGCGCCAGCAGCCGCGACAGGGCCAAAGAAGGGACCCCCTACACCTTC. This encodes CASSRDRAKEGTPYTF.

This rearrangement joins TRBV9 to TRBJ2-1; D is ambiguous. Per germline, CDR1 SGDLS and CDR2 YYNGEE. Trimming removed 3 bases at V and 9 bases at J, with 13 bases between. The CDR3 length is 13 residues. The CDR3 loop is CASSAPSRLEQFF. CDR3 sequence (DNA): TGTGCCAGCAGCGCGCCGTCGCGCCTTGAGCAGTTCTTC.

This clone was seen a handful of times. The chain uses TRBV19 and TRBJ1-2; possibly TRBD1 for D (6 bases). V gave up 2 bases and J gave up 6 bases, with 10 bases separating them. CDR3 length: 13 residues. The germline V gene encodes CDR1 LNHDA and CDR2 SQIVND (reference sequence). The DNA of the CDR3 is TGTGCCAGTAGTATAAGACAGGACAATGGCTACACCTTC. Its translation is CASSIRQDNGYTF. The full variable domain, its missing parts supplied by reference TRBV19 and TRBJ1-2, is DGGITQSPKYLFRKEGQNVTLSCEQNLNHDAMYWYRQDPGQGLRLIYYSQIVNDFQKGDIAEGYSVSREKKESFPLTVTSAQKNPTAFYLCASSIRQDNGYTFGSGTRLTVV.

The chain uses TRBV2 and TRBJ2-5; D may be TRBD2 (6 bases). V was pared by 8 bases and J by 4 bases, with 14 bases between. Per the germline V gene, CDR1 is SNHLY and CDR2 is FYNNEI. This CDR3 comprises 13 residues. In nucleotides, the CDR3 is TGTGCCAGCGGTCGGGAGCAGAGAGAGACCCAGTACTTC. It specifies CASGREQRETQYF.

The rearrangement links TRBV4-2 to TRBJ1-1, with 7 bases identical to TRBD1. The CDR3 extends over 17 amino acids. Germline V gene sequence: CDR1 LGHNA, CDR2 YNFKEQ. The V and J ends lost 0 bases and 0 bases, in that order; junction bases with no gene match: 7. CDR3 nucleotide sequence: TGTGCCAGCAGCCAAGATCAGGGAGGGGGCATGAACACTGAAGCTTTCTTT. Translated: CASSQDQGGGMNTEAFF.

This clone was found once. The chain uses TRBV9 and TRBJ2-7; 9 bases line up with TRBD1. Looked up from germline, CDR1 is SGDLS and CDR2 is YYNGEE. J lost 1 base, V lost 7 bases, and 9 bases had no gene match. The CDR3 totals 15 residues. CDR3 bases: TGTGCCAGCCCGATGGGGACAGGGTTTTCCTACGAGCAGTACTTC. Residues: CASPMGTGFSYEQYF.

The chain has TRBV7-2 and TRBJ2-1; maybe TRBD2 (5 bases). The CDR3 sequence is 15 residues long. V shed 3 bases and J shed 10 bases, with 19 bases lying between them. Looked up from germline, CDR1 is SGHTA and CDR2 is FQGNSA. CDR3 nucleotide sequence: TGTGCCAGCAGCTTGCGGACTTCACCCTTGGCAGAGCAGTTCTTC. Its translation is CASSLRTSPLAEQFF. The full variable domain, in which reference TRBV7-2 and TRBJ2-1 provide the parts outside the CDR3, is GAGVSQSPSNKVTEKGKDVELRCDPISGHTALYWYRQSLGQGLEFLIYFQGNSAPDKSGLPSDRFSAERTGGSVSTLTIQRTQQEDSAVYLCASSLRTSPLAEQFFGPGTRLTVL.

The CDR3 bases are TGTGCCAGCAGTCCCCTGGCAAGCATGAACACTGAAGCTTTCTTT. As protein: CASSPLASMNTEAFF. V is TRBV27 and J is TRBJ1-1; D is ambiguous. The CDR3 extends over 15 amino acids. With 5 bases removed from V and 0 bases from J, the gap between germline ends came to 13 bases. Germline loops: CDR1 MNHEY, CDR2 SMNVEV (reference sequence).

The genes are TRBV7-2 and TRBJ2-2; D perhaps matches TRBD1 (5 bases). V lost 5 bases and J lost 6, with 13 bases in between. Germline values: CDR1 SGHTA, CDR2 FQGNSA. The CDR3 spans 14 residues. This chain's CDR3 is CASSPTVQPGELFF. CDR3 nucleotides: TGTGCCAGCAGCCCGACAGTTCAGCCCGGGGAGCTGTTTTTT.

The chain links TRBV28 to TRBJ2-7, with 9 bases aligning to TRBD1. CDR1 and CDR2 (germline): MDHEN, SYDVKM. This CDR3 has 17 amino acids. V lost 3 bases, J lost 3 bases, and 12 bases stayed unmatched. In DNA form, the CDR3 reads TGTGCCAGCAGTTTCCCCCCCGGGACAGGGAGTTTCTACGAGCAGTACTTC. Translating gives CASSFPPGTGSFYEQYF.

This clone has only one observation. The chain uses TRBV5-1 and TRBJ2-1; no firm D call. CDR3 length equals 13 residues. Trimming stripped 4 bases from V and 2 bases from J, with 7 bases between. Germline V gene lookup returns CDR1 SGHRS and CDR2 YFSETQ. Here the CDR3 reads CASSVDTYNEQFF. The CDR3 nucleotides read TGCGCCAGCAGCGTCGATACCTACAATGAGCAGTTCTTC.

The DNA of the CDR3 is TGTGCCAGCAGTTTACGGCGGGGCGGGAACACCATATATTTT. Translation: CASSLRRGGNTIYF. V and J are TRBV28 and TRBJ1-3; D is perhaps TRBD1 (5 bases). The length of the CDR3 is 14 residues. Trimming pared 2 bases from V and 7 bases from J, leaving 12 bases between. CDR1 and CDR2 from the germline V gene are MDHEN and SYDVKM.

This clone was seen a few times. Other nucleotide sequences from this sample produce the same CDR3. The chain combines TRBV9 with TRBJ2-2; 10 bases agree with TRBD2. Looked up from germline, CDR1 is SGDLS and CDR2 is YYNGEE. This CDR3 has 16 amino acids. The V segment lost 4 bases and the J segment 1 base; nucleotides outside the gene matches: 4. This chain's CDR3 is CASSPRTSGNTGELFF. Written as DNA, the CDR3 is TGTGCCAGCAGCCCGAGGACTAGCGGGAACACCGGGGAGCTGTTTTTT.

The V call is TRBV19, the J call TRBJ1-4, with D perhaps matching TRBD1 (6 bases). Germline lookup yields CDR1 LNHDA and CDR2 SQIVND (reference sequence). This CDR3 is built from 16 residues. Deletions cut 11 bases from V and 0 bases from J, with 19 bases between. CDR3 nucleotides: TGTGCCGCGAGCCGGGACACCTCTGCAACTAATGAAAAACTGTTTTTT. Amino acid sequence: CAASRDTSATNEKLFF.

This chain links TRBV7-7 with TRBJ1-3; perhaps TRBD1 as D (5 bases). The V end was cut by 5 bases, the J end by 3 bases, with 14 bases between. CDR1 and CDR2 (germline): SSHAT, FNYEAQ (reference sequence). The CDR3 spans 15 residues. The DNA for the CDR3 is TGTGCCAGCAGCACACAGTTGGGGGTTGGAAACACCATATATTTT. It encodes CASSTQLGVGNTIYF.

Points on this clone: It may be a read error: a sequence one base away is much more abundant. The J gene is TRBJ1-1, the V gene TRBV5-6, with 10 bases lining up with TRBD1. Germline CDR1 reads SGHDT; CDR2 reads YYEEEE. The CDR3 has 15 amino acids. Germline trimming cut 4 bases from V and 6 bases from J; bases unmatched to any gene: 9. CDR3: CASSAATGGNAEAFF. DNA of the CDR3: TGTGCCAGCAGCGCCGCGACAGGGGGCAACGCTGAAGCTTTCTTT.

The chain combines TRBV5-1 with TRBJ1-1; weak D call: TRBD1 (6 bases). V shed 4 bases and J shed 1 base, with 17 bases lying between them. Per the germline V gene, CDR1 is SGHRS and CDR2 is YFSETQ. This CDR3 is built from 16 residues. As DNA, the CDR3 is TGCGCCAGCAGCATAGGGGGTCGCTTGAGGAACACTGAAGCTTTCTTT. This sequence encodes CASSIGGRLRNTEAFF. The variable domain in full, completed from reference TRBV5-1 and TRBJ1-1, reads KAGVTQTPRYLIKTRGQQVTLSCSPISGHRSVSWYQQTPGQGLQFLFEYFSETQRNKGNFPGRFSGRQFSNSRSEMNVSTLELGDSALYLCASSIGGRLRNTEAFFGQGTRLTVV.

The sample holds a few counts of this clone. The J gene is TRBJ2-3, the V gene TRBV30; no firm D call. The CDR3 loop spans 14 amino acids. Germline V CDR1 and CDR2: GTSNPN, SVGIG (reference sequence). Trimming stripped 3 bases from V and 2 bases from J, with 12 bases between. The CDR3 nucleotides are TGTGCCTGGAGACCCTATTATTCCACAGATACGCAGTATTTT. Its protein product is CAWRPYYSTDTQYF. Filled out from reference TRBV30 and TRBJ2-3, the complete variable domain reads SQTIHQWPATLVQPVGSPLSLECTVEGTSNPNLYWYRQAAGRGLQLLFYSVGIGQISSEVPQNLSASRPQDRQFILSSKKLLLSDSGFYLCAWRPYYSTDTQYFGPGTRLTVL.

This clone was detected many times. The chain recombines TRBV23-1 with TRBJ2-7; D gene ambiguous. TRBV23-1 is recorded as an ORF, its role being uncertain. CDR3 size: 11 residues. V lost 6 bases to trimming and J lost 3 bases, with 6 bases between them. CDR3 sequence (DNA): TGCGCCAGCAGCCCTCTCTACGAGCAGTACTTC. Protein: CASSPLYEQYF.

The gene calls are TRBV4-2 and TRBJ2-5, with D tentatively TRBD1 (6 bases). The V end lost 4 bases, the J end lost 2 bases, and 14 bases lay between the germline ends. Germline CDR1 is LGHNA and CDR2 is YNFKEQ. The CDR3 is made up of 15 amino acids. Here the CDR3 DNA reads TGTGCCAGCAGCCGAGTCCGGGACAAACAAGAGACCCAGTACTTC. Translated: CASSRVRDKQETQYF.

Concerning this clone: This likely stems from a read error, as it lies one base from a far larger clone. This same CDR3 is encoded by further DNA sequences in the sample. This sequence joins TRBV30 and TRBJ1-2, with no clear D. The germline V gene has CDR1 GTSNPN and CDR2 SVGIG (reference sequence). Trimming shortened V by 2 bases and J by 8 bases, and 12 bases separated the two germline ends. The CDR3 extends over 12 amino acids. CDR3 protein: CAWSSSVGGYTF. As DNA, the CDR3 is TGTGCCTGGAGTTCGTCCGTAGGGGGCTACACCTTC.

This sequence joins TRBV5-6 and TRBJ2-6; D may be TRBD1 (6 bases). In germline, CDR1 is SGHDT, CDR2 YYEEEE. The V and J ends lost 4 bases and 2 bases respectively, with 10 bases between them. The CDR3 contains 15 residues. The chain's CDR3 is CASSATGTGANVLTF. DNA for the CDR3: TGTGCCAGCAGCGCTACAGGGACTGGGGCCAACGTCCTGACTTTC.

This chain links TRBV10-3 with TRBJ2-3, with D perhaps TRBD2 (5 bases). CDR1 ENHRY and CDR2 SYGVKD come from the germline V gene. Trimming took 4 bases from V and 3 from J, leaving 14 bases between them. The CDR3 length is 15 residues. CDR3 sequence: CAISVERPGTDTQYF. Here the CDR3 DNA reads TGTGCCATCAGTGTTGAGCGTCCGGGGACAGATACGCAGTATTTT.

The chain links TRBV19 to TRBJ2-7, with no clear D. Trimming cost V 1 base and J 4 bases, with 5 bases left between them. There are 12 residues in the CDR3. Germline V CDR1 and CDR2: LNHDA, SQIVND (reference sequence). DNA of the CDR3: TGTGCCAGTAGTATAGGTGGTTACGAGCAGTACTTC. As protein: CASSIGGYEQYF.

The CDR3 loop is CASSRDRGEGYTF. In DNA, the CDR3 is TGTGCCAGCAGCCGGGACAGGGGTGAGGGCTACACCTTC. V is TRBV7-3 and J is TRBJ1-2, with TRBD1 matching 10 bases. Trimming at V came to 5 bases and at J to 8 bases, leaving 5 bases not matched to a gene. The germline V gene encodes CDR1 SGHTA and CDR2 FQGTGA. This CDR3 region has 13 residues.

This sequence joins TRBV11-3 and TRBJ2-5, with 14 bases matching TRBD2. CDR3 length: 14 residues. Germline V gene sequence: CDR1 SGHNT, CDR2 YENEEA. The trim removed 5 bases at V and 9 bases at J, leaving 5 bases unmatched. CDR3 region: CASSQTSGGVAQYF. CDR3 DNA: TGTGCCAGCAGCCAGACTAGCGGGGGGGTGGCCCAGTACTTC.

The chain carries TRBV6-1 and TRBJ2-1; D ambiguous. This CDR3 comprises 17 residues. Germline CDR1 MNHNS, CDR2 SASEGT. Trimming cost V 0 bases and J 0 bases, with 12 bases left between them. The CDR3 sequence: CASSEAPPTYSYNEQFF. The CDR3, as DNA: TGTGCCAGCAGTGAAGCGCCACCAACATACTCCTACAATGAGCAGTTCTTC.

This clone came up a few times. V usage is TRBV19 and J usage is TRBJ2-5; D assignment may be TRBD1 or TRBD2 (5 bases each). This CDR3 region has 14 residues. CDR1 is LNHDA, CDR2 SQIVND, per germline (reference sequence). The V end lost 4 bases, the J end lost 3 bases, and 12 bases lay between the germline ends. CDR3 sequence reads: CASSKGPGKETQYF. For the CDR3, the DNA is TGTGCCAGTAGTAAGGGGCCGGGAAAAGAGACCCAGTACTTC. Variable domain in full (rest from reference TRBV19 and TRBJ2-5): DGGITQSPKYLFRKEGQNVTLSCEQNLNHDAMYWYRQDPGQGLRLIYYSQIVNDFQKGDIAEGYSVSREKKESFPLTVTSAQKNPTAFYLCASSKGPGKETQYFGPGTRLLVL.

The chain is built from TRBV4-2 and TRBJ2-7; 11 nucleotides align to TRBD2. Germline CDR1 and CDR2: LGHNA and YNFKEQ. J was trimmed by 6 bases and V by 4 bases; bases with no gene match: 11. This CDR3 has 16 residues. The CDR3 reads CASSRQPLAGEVEQYF. The CDR3 coding sequence is TGTGCCAGCAGCCGACAACCACTAGCGGGAGAAGTCGAGCAGTACTTC.